This T cell receptor beta chain was observed in a study of regulatory T cells in long-lasting Graves disease. Study-wide points: Accuracy could have been hurt by small sample size.

Time point noted: persistent/refractory GD, antithyroid drugs over 5 years with positive TRAb. From PBMCs, RNA was extracted and then used to make the TCR library. Patients all came to the study from an endocrinology department in Xi'an, China. EDTA tubes received approximately 10 milliliters of collected peripheral blood. V was cut by 3 bases and J by 0 bases, with 8 bases left in between. There are 13 residues in the CDR3. Germline-derived CDR1 and CDR2 are GTSNPN and SVGIG (reference sequence). This clonotype was found many times. What it binds is unknown. Building the TCR beta libraries relied on iRepertoire HTBI primers, and CDR3 regions underwent Arm-PCR. Original methodology: Among the samples, roughly 61 TRBV and 14 to 15 TRBJ segments were identified. One entry per CDR3 protein results from TCRdb running MiXCR on the multiplex PCR reads. TCRdb assigned the V and J calls; the authors' analysis was not used. This table holds hundreds of thousands of distinct CDR3 sequences, around 20% found once.

The chain combines TRBV30 with TRBJ1-1; D unresolved. Sequenced material: peripheral blood mononuclear cells (PBMCs), taken when the disease was refractory, from a patient treated with antithyroid drugs. The clonotype comes from a female donor with Graves disease. The CDR3 coding sequence is TGTGCCTGGAGCCAGAATATGAACACTGAAGCTTTCTTT. Translated, it gives CAWSQNMNTEAFF. Looking up the rest from reference TRBV30 and TRBJ1-1 gives the full variable domain: SQTIHQWPATLVQPVGSPLSLECTVEGTSNPNLYWYRQAAGRGLQLLFYSVGIGQISSEVPQNLSASRPQDRQFILSSKKLLLSDSGFYLCAWSQNMNTEAFFGQGTRLTVV.